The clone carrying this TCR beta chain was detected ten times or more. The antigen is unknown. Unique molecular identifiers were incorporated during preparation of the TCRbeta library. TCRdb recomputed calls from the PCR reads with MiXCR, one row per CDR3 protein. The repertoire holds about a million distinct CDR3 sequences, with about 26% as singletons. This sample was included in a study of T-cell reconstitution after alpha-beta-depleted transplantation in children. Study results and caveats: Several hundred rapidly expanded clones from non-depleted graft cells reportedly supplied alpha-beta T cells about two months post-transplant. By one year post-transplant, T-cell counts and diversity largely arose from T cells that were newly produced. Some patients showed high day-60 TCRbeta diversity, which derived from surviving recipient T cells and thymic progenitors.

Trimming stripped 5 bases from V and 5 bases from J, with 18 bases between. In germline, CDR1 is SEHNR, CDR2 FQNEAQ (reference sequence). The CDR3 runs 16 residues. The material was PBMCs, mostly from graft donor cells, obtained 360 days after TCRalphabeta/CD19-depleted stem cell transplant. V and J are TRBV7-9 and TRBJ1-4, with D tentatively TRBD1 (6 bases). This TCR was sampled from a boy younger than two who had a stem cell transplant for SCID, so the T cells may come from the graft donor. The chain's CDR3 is CASSPSSGTPNEKLFF. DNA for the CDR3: TGTGCCAGCAGCCCATCTTCCGGGACACCGAATGAAAAACTGTTTTTT. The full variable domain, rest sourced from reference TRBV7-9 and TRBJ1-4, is DTGVSQNPRHKITKRGQNVTFRCDPISEHNRLYWYRQTLGQGPEFLTYFQNEAQLEKSRLLSDRFSAERPKGSFSTLEIQRTEQGDSAMYLCASSPSSGTPNEKLFFGSGTQLSVL.